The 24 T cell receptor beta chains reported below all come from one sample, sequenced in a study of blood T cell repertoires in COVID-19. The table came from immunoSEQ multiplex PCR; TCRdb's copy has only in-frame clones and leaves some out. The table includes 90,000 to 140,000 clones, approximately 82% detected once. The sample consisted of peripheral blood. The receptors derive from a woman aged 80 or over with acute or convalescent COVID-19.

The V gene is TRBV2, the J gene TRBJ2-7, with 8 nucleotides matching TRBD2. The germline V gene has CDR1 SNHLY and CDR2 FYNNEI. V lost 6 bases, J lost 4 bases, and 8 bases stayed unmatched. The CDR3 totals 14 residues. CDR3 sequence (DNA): TGTGCCAGCAGGGGGAGCGGGAGATCTTACGAGCAGTACTTC. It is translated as CASRGSGRSYEQYF.

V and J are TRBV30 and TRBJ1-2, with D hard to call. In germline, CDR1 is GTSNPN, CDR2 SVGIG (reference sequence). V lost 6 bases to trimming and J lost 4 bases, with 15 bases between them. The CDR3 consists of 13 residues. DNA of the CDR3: TGTGCCTGCCCCCCGGGTCGGAGCTATGGCTACACCTTC. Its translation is CACPPGRSYGYTF.

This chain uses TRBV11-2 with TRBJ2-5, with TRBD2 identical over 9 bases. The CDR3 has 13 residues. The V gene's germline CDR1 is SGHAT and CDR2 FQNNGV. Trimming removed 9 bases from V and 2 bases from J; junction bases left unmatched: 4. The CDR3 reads CASLLAGQETQYF. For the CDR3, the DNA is TGTGCCAGTCTCCTAGCGGGACAAGAGACCCAGTACTTC.

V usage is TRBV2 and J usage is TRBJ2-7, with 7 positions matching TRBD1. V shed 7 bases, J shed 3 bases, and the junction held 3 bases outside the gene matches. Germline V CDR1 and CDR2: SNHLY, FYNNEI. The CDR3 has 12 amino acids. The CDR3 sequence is CASKTGVYEQYF. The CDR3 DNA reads TGTGCCAGCAAAACAGGGGTCTACGAGCAGTACTTC.

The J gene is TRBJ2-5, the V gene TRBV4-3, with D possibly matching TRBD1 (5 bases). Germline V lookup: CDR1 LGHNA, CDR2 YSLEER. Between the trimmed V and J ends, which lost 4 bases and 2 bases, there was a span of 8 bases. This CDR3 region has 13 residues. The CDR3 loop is CASSLRQQETQYF. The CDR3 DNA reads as TGCGCCAGCAGCCTGAGACAGCAAGAGACCCAGTACTTC.

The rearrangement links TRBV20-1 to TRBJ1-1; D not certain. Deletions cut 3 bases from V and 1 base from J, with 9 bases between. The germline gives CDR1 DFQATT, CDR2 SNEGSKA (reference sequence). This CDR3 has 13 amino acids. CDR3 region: CSASGPKNTEAFF. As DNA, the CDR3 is TGCAGTGCTAGTGGGCCGAAGAACACTGAAGCTTTCTTT.

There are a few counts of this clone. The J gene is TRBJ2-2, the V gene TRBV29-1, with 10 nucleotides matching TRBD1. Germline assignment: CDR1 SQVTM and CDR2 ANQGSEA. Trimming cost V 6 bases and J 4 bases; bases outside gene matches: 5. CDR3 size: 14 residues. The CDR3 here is CSVLRDRGTGELFF. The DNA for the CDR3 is TGCAGCGTGCTCCGGGACAGGGGCACCGGGGAGCTGTTTTTT.

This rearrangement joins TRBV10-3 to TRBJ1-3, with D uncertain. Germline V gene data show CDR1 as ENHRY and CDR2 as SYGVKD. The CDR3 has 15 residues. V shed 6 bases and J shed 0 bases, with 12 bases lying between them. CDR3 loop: CAIRGAGNSGNTIYF. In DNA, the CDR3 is TGTGCCATCAGGGGAGCAGGCAACTCTGGAAACACCATATATTTT.

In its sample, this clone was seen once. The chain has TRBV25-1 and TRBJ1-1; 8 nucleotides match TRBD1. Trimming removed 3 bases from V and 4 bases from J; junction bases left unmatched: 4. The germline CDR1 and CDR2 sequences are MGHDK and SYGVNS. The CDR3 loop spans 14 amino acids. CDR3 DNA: TGTGCCAGCAGTGAGCCAGGGGGCTTCACTGAAGCTTTCTTT. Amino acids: CASSEPGGFTEAFF.

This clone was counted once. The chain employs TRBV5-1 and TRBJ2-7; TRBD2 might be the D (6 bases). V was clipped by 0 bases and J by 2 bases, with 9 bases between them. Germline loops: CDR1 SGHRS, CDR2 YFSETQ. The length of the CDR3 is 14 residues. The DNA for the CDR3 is TGCGCCAGCAGCTTGGATCCTAGCGCCTACGAGCAGTACTTC. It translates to CASSLDPSAYEQYF.

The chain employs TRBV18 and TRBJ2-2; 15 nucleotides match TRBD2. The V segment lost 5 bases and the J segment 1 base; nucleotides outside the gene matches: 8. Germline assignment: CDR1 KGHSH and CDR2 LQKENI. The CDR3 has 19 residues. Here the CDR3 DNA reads TGTGCCAGCTCATCGGGACTAGCGGGAGGCCCGGGGAACACCGGGGAGCTGTTTTTT. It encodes CASSSGLAGGPGNTGELFF.

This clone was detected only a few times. CDR3: CASSLYRGHTEAFF. Written as DNA, the CDR3 is TGTGCCAGCAGTTTGTACAGGGGCCACACTGAAGCTTTCTTT. The V call is TRBV28, the J call TRBJ1-1, with 7 positions matching TRBD1. Germline CDR1 is MDHEN and CDR2 is SYDVKM. Germline trimming cut 3 bases from V and 3 bases from J; bases unmatched to any gene: 4. This CDR3 spans 14 amino acids.

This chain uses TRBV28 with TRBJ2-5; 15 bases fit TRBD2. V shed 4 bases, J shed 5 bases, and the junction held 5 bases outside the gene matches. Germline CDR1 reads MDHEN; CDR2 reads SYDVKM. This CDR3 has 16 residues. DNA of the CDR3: TGTGCCAGCAGTTCTGGACTAGCGGGAGGGTCGGAGACCCAGTACTTC. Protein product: CASSSGLAGGSETQYF.

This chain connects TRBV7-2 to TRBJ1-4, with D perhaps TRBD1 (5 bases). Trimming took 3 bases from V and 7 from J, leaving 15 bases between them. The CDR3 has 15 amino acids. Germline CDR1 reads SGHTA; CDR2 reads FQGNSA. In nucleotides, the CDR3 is TGTGCCAGCAGCTTGTTTGGGACTGGGGCTGAAAAACTGTTTTTT. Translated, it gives CASSLFGTGAEKLFF.

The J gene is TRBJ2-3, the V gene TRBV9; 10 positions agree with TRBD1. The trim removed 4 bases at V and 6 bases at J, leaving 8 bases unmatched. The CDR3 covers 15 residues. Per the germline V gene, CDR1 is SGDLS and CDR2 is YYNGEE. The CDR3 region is CASSFRGTGVDTQYF. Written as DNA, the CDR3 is TGTGCCAGCAGCTTCCGCGGGACAGGGGTTGATACGCAGTATTTT.

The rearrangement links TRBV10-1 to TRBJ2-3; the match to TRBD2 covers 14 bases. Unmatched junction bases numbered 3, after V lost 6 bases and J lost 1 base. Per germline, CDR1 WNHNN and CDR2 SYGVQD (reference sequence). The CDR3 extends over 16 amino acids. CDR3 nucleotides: TGCGCCAGCAGCGGGACTAGCGGGAGAGGCACAGATACGCAGTATTTT. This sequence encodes CASSGTSGRGTDTQYF.

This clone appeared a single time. CDR3 sequence (DNA): TGTGCCAGCAGCGCCGGGGGGGGTCAAAATCAGCCCCAGCATTTT. Protein: CASSAGGGQNQPQHF. V gene TRBV6-6 combines with J gene TRBJ1-5, with D maybe TRBD1 (5 bases). V dropped 6 bases and J dropped 4 bases, with 16 bases sitting between them. CDR3 length equals 15 residues. Germline V CDR1 and CDR2: MNHNY, SVGAGI (reference sequence).

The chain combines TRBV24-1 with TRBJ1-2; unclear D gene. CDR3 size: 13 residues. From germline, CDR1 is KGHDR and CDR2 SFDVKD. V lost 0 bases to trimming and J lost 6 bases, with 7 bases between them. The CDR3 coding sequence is TGTGCCACCAGTGATTTGCTGGGCGATGGCTACACCTTC. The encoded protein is CATSDLLGDGYTF.

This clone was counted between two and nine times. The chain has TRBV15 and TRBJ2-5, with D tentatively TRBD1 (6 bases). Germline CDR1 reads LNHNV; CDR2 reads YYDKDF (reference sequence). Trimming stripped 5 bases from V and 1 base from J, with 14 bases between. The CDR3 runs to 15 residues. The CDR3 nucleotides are TGTGCCACCAGCCCCAGGGGCGGATTCCAAGAGACCCAGTACTTC. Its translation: CATSPRGGFQETQYF.

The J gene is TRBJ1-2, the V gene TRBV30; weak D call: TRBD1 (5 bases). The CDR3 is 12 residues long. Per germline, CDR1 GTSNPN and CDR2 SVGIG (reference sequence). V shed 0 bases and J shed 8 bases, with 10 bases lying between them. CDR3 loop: CAWSVGAGGYTF. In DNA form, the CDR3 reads TGTGCCTGGAGTGTAGGGGCCGGGGGCTACACCTTC.

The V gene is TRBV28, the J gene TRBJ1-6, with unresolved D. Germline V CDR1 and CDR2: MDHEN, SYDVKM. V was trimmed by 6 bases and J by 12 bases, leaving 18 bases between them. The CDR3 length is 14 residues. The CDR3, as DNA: TGTGCCAGCAGCCAAAAAAATGGGCGTCAACCCCTCCACTTT. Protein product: CASSQKNGRQPLHF.

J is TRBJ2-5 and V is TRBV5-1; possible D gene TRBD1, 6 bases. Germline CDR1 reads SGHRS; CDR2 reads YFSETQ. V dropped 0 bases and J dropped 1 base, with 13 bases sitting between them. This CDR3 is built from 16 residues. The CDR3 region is CASSLALGAGQETQYF. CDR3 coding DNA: TGCGCCAGCAGCTTGGCCCTGGGGGCGGGCCAAGAGACCCAGTACTTC.

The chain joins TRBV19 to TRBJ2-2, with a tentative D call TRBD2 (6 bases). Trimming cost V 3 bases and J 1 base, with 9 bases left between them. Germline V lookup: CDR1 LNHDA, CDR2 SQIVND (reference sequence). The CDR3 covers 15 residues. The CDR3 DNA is TGTGCCAGTAGTATCCGGGGAGGGAACACCGGGGAGCTGTTTTTT. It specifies CASSIRGGNTGELFF.

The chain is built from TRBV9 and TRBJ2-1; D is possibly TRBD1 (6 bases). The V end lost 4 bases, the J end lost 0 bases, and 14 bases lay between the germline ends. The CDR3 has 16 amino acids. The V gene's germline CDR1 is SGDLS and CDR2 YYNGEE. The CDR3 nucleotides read TGTGCCAGCAGCCCCCAGGGGTCCAGCTCCTACAATGAGCAGTTCTTC. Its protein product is CASSPQGSSSYNEQFF.